Listed below are T cell receptor beta chains from one sample, sequenced in a study of T cell responses to AZD1222 COVID-19 vaccine. Sequenced by immunoSEQ multiplex PCR; TCRdb stores in-frame clones only, minus some. Of about 130,000 clones detected, about nine tenths appear once; the ten largest clones hold 0.9% to 1.3%. Source: peripheral blood, taken 28 days after the second AZD1222 dose. These receptors originate from an adult who received the AZD1222 COVID-19 vaccine. Both conserved end residues are part of each CDR3. D genes are given only for firm matches. Rows may omit the clone size; those that give it use once, few, many or a size class.

clone_size,v_call,j_call,d_call,cdr3_length,cdr3_nt,cdr3_aa
.,TRBV20-1,TRBJ1-4,.,18,TGCAGTGCTAGTAGGGGGATAGTACGTGGGGAGACAAATGAAAAACTGTTTTTT,CSASRGIVRGETNEKLFF
.,TRBV18,TRBJ1-1,.,13,TGTGCCAGCTCACCAATCCAGGGGCATGAAGCTTTCTTT,CASSPIQGHEAFF
.,TRBV6-2/TRBV6-3,TRBJ1-5,TRBD1,17,TGTGCCAGCAGTTACATTTCAGGGGGCGGCGGCAATCAGCCCCAGCATTTT,CASSYISGGGGNQPQHF
once,TRBV11-2,TRBJ2-7,TRBD1,14,TGTGCCAGCAGCTTAAATTTAGGACAGGGAGAGCAGTACTTC,CASSLNLGQGEQYF
few,TRBV4-3,TRBJ1-3,.,17,TGCGCCAGCAGCCAAGGTCCGGGCAGAACCTCTGGAAACACCATATATTTT,CASSQGPGRTSGNTIYF
.,TRBV7-3,TRBJ2-2,.,17,TGTGCCAGCAGCTTATCAGGAGGGGCGCAGGACACCGGGGAGCTGTTTTTT,CASSLSGGAQDTGELFF
.,TRBV7-2,TRBJ1-1,.,13,TGTGCCAGCAGCTCACAAATGAACACTGAAGCTTTCTTT,CASSSQMNTEAFF
once,TRBV7-7,TRBJ2-1,TRBD1,15,TGTGCCAGCAGCTTAGAGGGGACAGGGATGGATGAGCAGTTCTTC,CASSLEGTGMDEQFF
.,TRBV2,TRBJ1-1,.,12,TGTGCCAGCAGTGAATGGAACACTGAAGCTTTCTTT,CASSEWNTEAFF
.,TRBV5-4,TRBJ2-7,.,13,TGTGCCAGCAGCGCCGCAGGGTGGAGCGAGCAGTACTTC,CASSAAGWSEQYF
.,TRBV28,TRBJ2-7,TRBD2,16,TGTGCCAGCCTGTTTGTAGCGGGAGGGGGTTCCTACGAGCAGTACTTC,CASLFVAGGGSYEQYF
.,TRBV3-1/TRBV3-2,TRBJ1-3,TRBD1,15,TGTGCCAGCAGCCGAGGGACAGACTCTGGAAACACCATATATTTT,CASSRGTDSGNTIYF
once,TRBV7-3,TRBJ2-3,.,15,TGTGCCAGCAGCTTACCCCTCGGGGAACCAGATACGCAGTATTTT,CASSLPLGEPDTQYF
.,TRBV27,TRBJ2-7,.,13,TGTGCCAGCAGTACGCCGGGGTTCTACGAGCAGTACTTC,CASSTPGFYEQYF
.,TRBV7-9,TRBJ2-3,.,17,TGTGCCAGCAGCTCTGGCCTTAGGGAAATGGCGCCAGATACGCAGTATTTT,CASSSGLREMAPDTQYF
.,TRBV5-1,TRBJ2-3,.,14,TGCGCCAGCAGCCTCGACGGCAGAGCAGATACGCAGTATTTT,CASSLDGRADTQYF
.,TRBV4-2,TRBJ1-3,.,17,TGTGCCAGCAGCCAAGGGCCCGGACTTCGGGGGGGAAACACCATATATTTT,CASSQGPGLRGGNTIYF
once,TRBV19,TRBJ2-1,TRBD2,14,TGTGCCAGTAGTATCCAGCGGGGGAACAATGAGCAGTTCTTC,CASSIQRGNNEQFF
.,TRBV14,TRBJ2-1,TRBD2,14,TGTGCCAGCAACAGAGCGGGAGTGGTGAATGAGCAGTTCTTC,CASNRAGVVNEQFF
.,TRBV7-8,TRBJ1-5,.,14,TGTGCCAGCAGCTTAGAACTTAACAATCAGCCCCAGCATTTT,CASSLELNNQPQHF
.,TRBV13,TRBJ2-7,.,12,TGTGCCAGCAGTTTCAGCTCCTACGAGCAGTACTTC,CASSFSSYEQYF
once,TRBV29-1,TRBJ2-3,.,14,TGCAGCGTGGCAAAGGGCCAGCGTGTGAATACGCAGTATTTT,CSVAKGQRVNTQYF
few,TRBV6-5,TRBJ1-1,.,15,TGTGCCAGTTTTTTAGCCCGGGGGCGTAACACTGAAGCTTTCTTT,CASFLARGRNTEAFF
.,TRBV7-3,TRBJ1-3,.,15,TGTGCCAGCAGCCAGGACGGGGCCTCTGGAAACACCATATATTTT,CASSQDGASGNTIYF
.,TRBV15,TRBJ1-1,.,14,TGTGCCACCAGAAGAGAGAAATCCCACACTGAAGCTTTCTTT,CATRREKSHTEAFF
.,TRBV28,TRBJ1-4,TRBD1,14,TGTGCCAGCAGTTTACAGGGGGTAGAGGAAAAACTGTTTTTT,CASSLQGVEEKLFF
.,TRBV24-1,TRBJ2-1,.,14,TGTGCCACCAGTGATAGGACAGAGTACAATGAGCAGTTCTTC,CATSDRTEYNEQFF
.,TRBV6-6,TRBJ1-5,.,14,TGTGCCAGCAGTCCCAGTAACTACAATCAGCCCCAGCATTTT,CASSPSNYNQPQHF
.,TRBV27,TRBJ1-2,.,12,TGTGCCAGCAGAGGCGGATACTATGGCTACACCTTC,CASRGGYYGYTF
.,TRBV6-5,TRBJ2-7,.,15,TGTGCCAGCAGTTACTCGAGGGGGTTCGGCTACGAGCAGTACTTC,CASSYSRGFGYEQYF